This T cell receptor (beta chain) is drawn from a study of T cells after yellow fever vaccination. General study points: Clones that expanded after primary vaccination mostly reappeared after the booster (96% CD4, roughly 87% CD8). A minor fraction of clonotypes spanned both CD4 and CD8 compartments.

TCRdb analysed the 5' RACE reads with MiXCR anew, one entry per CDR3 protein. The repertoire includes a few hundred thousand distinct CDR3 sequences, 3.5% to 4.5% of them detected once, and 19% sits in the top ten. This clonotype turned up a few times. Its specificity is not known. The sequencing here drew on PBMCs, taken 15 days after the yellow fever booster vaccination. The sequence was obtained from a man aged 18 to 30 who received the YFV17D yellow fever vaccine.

The CDR3 region is CASRTAAGTEAFF. In DNA, the CDR3 is TGTGCCAGCAGGACCGCCGCGGGCACTGAAGCTTTCTTT. The rearrangement joins TRBV6-1 to TRBJ1-1; no definite D call. CDR3 size: 13 residues. V lost 6 bases to trimming and J lost 4 bases, with 12 bases between them. Germline values: CDR1 MNHNS, CDR2 SASEGT.